These 2 T cell receptor beta chains came from one sample sequenced in a study of T-cell memory formation after mild COVID-19. Using its own MiXCR run on the 5' RACE reads, TCRdb lists one record per CDR3 protein. The profile shows approximately 300,000 distinct CDR3 sequences, approximately 15% of them singletons. The source material was PBMCs or a T cell subset sorted from them (not recorded which). The receptors were sampled from a man in his late teens or twenties who had mild COVID-19 (a few samples of this study predate the infection). Cell type and time point are not known.

V is TRBV20-1 and J is TRBJ2-1, with 11 bases fitting TRBD2. This CDR3 comprises 14 residues. The junction had 5 bases not matched to a gene; V was cut back by 7 bases and J by 3 bases. Germline V gene data show CDR1 as DFQATT and CDR2 as SNEGSKA (reference sequence). The CDR3 reads CSGSLAGDYNEQFF. The DNA of the CDR3 is TGCAGTGGTTCACTAGCGGGGGACTACAATGAGCAGTTCTTC.

This clonotype showed up just a few times. CDR3 coding DNA: TGCGCCAGCAGTCAATTTGGCAACGAAGACTCCTACGAGCAGTACGTC. Translated, it gives CASSQFGNEDSYEQYV. The rearrangement joins TRBV23-1 to TRBJ2-7; D unresolved. TRBV23-1 is flagged as an ORF with uncertain function. V gave up 1 base and J gave up 0 bases, with 13 bases separating them. This CDR3 has 16 residues.